A selection of T cell receptor beta chains follows, all from one sample in a study of shared clonotypes between healthy human individuals. Produced via immunoSEQ multiplex PCR; TCRdb's table is partial and in-frame only. Here the sample spans around 1,100,000 clones, about 80% being singletons. What was sequenced was memory CD4+ T cells from PBMCs. These receptors came from a man between 18 and 29 years old in good health. Some clones in this sample may be carry-over from other donors' samples. Both conserved end residues are part of each CDR3. A D gene is named only where the DNA matches it firmly. Some rows mark clone size as missing; the rest say once, few, many or name a class of expanded clone.

clone_size j_call v_call d_call cdr3_nt cdr3_aa
. TRBJ1-2 TRBV30 TRBD1 TGTGCCTGGGGGGGACAGGGGAACTATGGCTACACCTTC CAWGGQGNYGYTF
. TRBJ1-2 TRBV2 TRBD1 TGTGCCAGCAGTCCAACACCGGGACAGGGGAACTATGGCTACACCTTC CASSPTPGQGNYGYTF
. TRBJ1-2 TRBV11-2 . TGTGCCAGCAGCTTAGAGGTTACAGGCGGGGGCTACACCTTC CASSLEVTGGGYTF
. TRBJ2-1 TRBV7-2 . TGTGCCAGCAGGACATTCGATGAGCAGTTCTTC CASRTFDEQFF
. TRBJ2-2 TRBV28 TRBD2 TGTGCCAGCAGTTTACCGGGACTACCTAAAACCGGGGAGCTGTTTTTT CASSLPGLPKTGELFF
. TRBJ2-7 TRBV6-5 . TGTGCATCACGGCAGGGTTACGCCTACGAGCAGTACTTC CASRQGYAYEQYF
. TRBJ1-4 TRBV28 . TGTGCCAGCAGACCCAGCCACAGAAATCCTCTACTGTTTTTT CASRPSHRNPLLFF
. TRBJ1-2 TRBV6-5 . TGTGCCAGCAGTTACTGGCAGGAGAATGGCTACACCTTC CASSYWQENGYTF
. TRBJ2-7 TRBV11-2 TRBD2 TGTGCCAGCAGCACCGGGACTAGCGGGAGTCTAATGCAGTACTTC CASSTGTSGSLMQYF
. TRBJ2-7 TRBV6-6 . TGTGCCAGCACCAAGGGGGAATCCTACGAGCAGTACTTC CASTKGESYEQYF
. TRBJ1-1 TRBV30 . TGTGCCTGGAGTGTACTGGGGGGGGCGCAAGGCACTGAAGCTTTCTTT CAWSVLGGAQGTEAFF
once TRBJ2-1 TRBV11-2 . TGTGCCAGCAGCTTTCTCTACAGCAGGGAGCACAATGAGCAGTTCTTC CASSFLYSREHNEQFF
. TRBJ2-6 TRBV6-6 TRBD1 TGTGCCAGCGTGGGCAGGGGGACCGGGGCCAACGTCCTGACTTTC CASVGRGTGANVLTF
few TRBJ1-2 TRBV5-1 . TGCGCCAGCAGCCCTACTGGGTTAGACTATGGCTACACCTTC CASSPTGLDYGYTF
once TRBJ1-2 TRBV6-1 . TGTGCCAGCAGGAAACGGGGCTATGGCTACACCTTC CASRKRGYGYTF
. TRBJ1-2 TRBV5-4 . TGTGCCAGCAGCTTGGATCCGAAGTATGGCTACACCTTC CASSLDPKYGYTF